This TCR beta chain was recorded in a study of cytomegalovirus exposure and HLA in healthy donors. Germline trimming cut 3 bases from V and 1 base from J; bases unmatched to any gene: 8. Germline V gives CDR1 KGHSH, CDR2 LQKENI. The CDR3 is 17 residues long. Both 60 Vbeta primers and 13 Jbeta primers went into the PCR. Profiling relied on immunoSEQ multiplex PCR, and the TCRdb table lists in-frame clones only, not all of them. The sample comprises some 250,000 clones, 82% of which are singletons, and 5.4% rests with the top ten. Whole-study findings and limits: In a later analysis, a missense DCLRE1C variant was linked to TCR beta V- and J-gene trimming. Researchers counted around 180 TCR beta chains as cytomegalovirus-associated.

A word on this clone: Its antigen is undetermined.

Sample: PBMCs. The chain carries TRBV18 and TRBJ2-3, with 9 bases identical to TRBD2. The receptor was derived from a woman aged 40 to 50 in good health and CMV-seropositive. CDR3 in DNA: TGTGCCAGCTCACCCGTAAGAATAGCGGGGGGCACAGATACGCAGTATTTT. Translating gives CASSPVRIAGGTDTQYF.